The sequence of this T cell receptor (beta chain) was determined in a study of T cell responses to AZD1222 COVID-19 vaccine. Whole-study results and caveats: Donors, mostly white British, included more females; clonal diversity was possibly underestimated.

This clone was found once. The antigen is undetermined. The V end was cut by 5 bases, the J end by 8 bases, with 12 bases between. The CDR3 has 12 amino acids. Clones were sequenced by immunoSEQ multiplex PCR, and TCRdb holds only the in-frame ones, with some missing. The data show about 120,000 clones, around 85% seen once. The chain combines TRBV12-3 or TRBV12-4 with TRBJ1-2; weak D call: TRBD1 (6 bases). Here the sequenced sample was peripheral blood, taken on day 0 of AZD1222 vaccination. The clonotype originates from an adult in good health. The CDR3 spells CASSGGTTGYTF. Written as DNA, the CDR3 is TGTGCCAGCAGTGGCGGGACAACGGGCTACACCTTC.